The 9 T cell receptor beta chains in this list originate from one sample, sequenced in a study of T cells expressing NK-cell markers. TCRdb derives one entry per CDR3 protein from the 5' RACE reads, leaving out DNA. The sample's table shows about 160,000 distinct CDR3 sequences. The sequenced sample was blood T cells: a sorted CD56 or NKG2C T cell subset, CD4+ or CD8+ T cells, or bulk PBMC T cells (not recorded which). Receptors were obtained from a man aged 18 to 69 in good health.

This chain joins TRBV7-8 and TRBJ2-1. From germline, CDR1 is SGHVS and CDR2 FQNEAQ. The CDR3 runs to 18 residues. The CDR3: CASSLNSYGGAPQDEQFF. The whole variable domain, remainder taken from reference TRBV7-8 and TRBJ2-1, is GAGVSQSPRYKVAKRGQDVALRCDPISGHVSLFWYQQALGQGPEFLTYFQNEAQLDKSGLPSDRFFAERPEGSVSTLKIQRTQQEDSAVYLCASSLNSYGGAPQDEQFFGPGTRLTVL.

The V gene is TRBV24-1, the J gene TRBJ2-3; TCRdb's D call of TRBD2 is untestable without DNA. Germline loops: CDR1 KGHDR, CDR2 SFDVKD. The CDR3 totals 17 residues. The CDR3 spells CATSDPTTSGGLDTQYF.

The J gene is TRBJ2-7, the V gene TRBV19. The CDR3 covers 16 residues. Germline lookup yields CDR1 LNHDA and CDR2 SQIVND (reference sequence). The chain's CDR3 is CASSILHGGTLYEQYF.

The V gene is TRBV11-1, the J gene TRBJ2-6; TCRdb's assignment of TRBD2 cannot be checked, as there is no DNA. The CDR3 runs to 19 residues. Germline lookup yields CDR1 SGHAT and CDR2 FQDESV (reference sequence). The chain's CDR3 is CASSWPRGGQASGANVLTF.

The chain is built from TRBV4-2 and TRBJ1-4; TCRdb calls TRBD1, which cannot be checked without DNA. Germline-derived CDR1 and CDR2 are LGHNA and YNFKEQ. There are 14 residues in the CDR3. The CDR3 loop is CASKRTALNEKLFF.

This chain joins TRBV9 and TRBJ2-5; TCRdb outputs TRBD1, but without DNA this stays unchecked. CDR3 length: 13 residues. Germline CDR1 SGDLS, CDR2 YYNGEE. The CDR3 loop is CASRGTDQETQYF. The entire variable domain, with the rest obtained from reference TRBV9 and TRBJ2-5, is as follows: DSGVTQTPKHLITATGQRVTLRCSPRSGDLSVYWYQQSLDQGLQFLIQYYNGEERAKGNILERFSAQQFPDLHSELNLSSLELGDSALYFCASRGTDQETQYFGPGTRLLVL.

The genes are TRBV10-3 and TRBJ2-5; as DNA is missing, the TRBD2 call by TCRdb cannot be tested. Germline loops: CDR1 ENHRY, CDR2 SYGVKD. The CDR3 loop spans 19 amino acids. The CDR3 sequence: CAISEAGTSSLEYQETQYF.

The chain combines TRBV6-1 with TRBJ1-5; absent DNA, TCRdb's TRBD1 call cannot be checked. Germline CDR1 is MNHNS and CDR2 is SASEGT. The CDR3 contains 11 residues. This CDR3 is CASSNREPQHF.

The chain carries TRBV20-1 and TRBJ2-5; the D gene TCRdb calls, TRBD2, cannot be checked with no DNA. The CDR3 length is 17 residues. Looked up from germline, CDR1 is DFQATT and CDR2 is SNEGSKA (reference sequence). The CDR3 loop is CSATSLAGGNLQETQYF.